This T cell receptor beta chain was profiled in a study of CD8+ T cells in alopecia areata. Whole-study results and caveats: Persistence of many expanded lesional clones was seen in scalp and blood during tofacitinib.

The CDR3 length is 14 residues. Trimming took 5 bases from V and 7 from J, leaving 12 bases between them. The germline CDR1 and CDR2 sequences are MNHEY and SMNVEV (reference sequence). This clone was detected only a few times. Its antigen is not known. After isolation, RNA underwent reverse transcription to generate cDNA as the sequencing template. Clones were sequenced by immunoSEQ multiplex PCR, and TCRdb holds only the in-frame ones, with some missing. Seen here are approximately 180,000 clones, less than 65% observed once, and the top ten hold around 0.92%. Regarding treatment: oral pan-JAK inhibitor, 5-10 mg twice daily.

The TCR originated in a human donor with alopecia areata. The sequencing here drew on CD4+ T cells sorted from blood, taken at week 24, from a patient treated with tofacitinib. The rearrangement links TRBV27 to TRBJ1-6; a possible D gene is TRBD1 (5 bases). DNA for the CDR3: TGTGCCAGCAGTAAGACAGCGGTGAATTCACCCCTCCACTTT. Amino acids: CASSKTAVNSPLHF.